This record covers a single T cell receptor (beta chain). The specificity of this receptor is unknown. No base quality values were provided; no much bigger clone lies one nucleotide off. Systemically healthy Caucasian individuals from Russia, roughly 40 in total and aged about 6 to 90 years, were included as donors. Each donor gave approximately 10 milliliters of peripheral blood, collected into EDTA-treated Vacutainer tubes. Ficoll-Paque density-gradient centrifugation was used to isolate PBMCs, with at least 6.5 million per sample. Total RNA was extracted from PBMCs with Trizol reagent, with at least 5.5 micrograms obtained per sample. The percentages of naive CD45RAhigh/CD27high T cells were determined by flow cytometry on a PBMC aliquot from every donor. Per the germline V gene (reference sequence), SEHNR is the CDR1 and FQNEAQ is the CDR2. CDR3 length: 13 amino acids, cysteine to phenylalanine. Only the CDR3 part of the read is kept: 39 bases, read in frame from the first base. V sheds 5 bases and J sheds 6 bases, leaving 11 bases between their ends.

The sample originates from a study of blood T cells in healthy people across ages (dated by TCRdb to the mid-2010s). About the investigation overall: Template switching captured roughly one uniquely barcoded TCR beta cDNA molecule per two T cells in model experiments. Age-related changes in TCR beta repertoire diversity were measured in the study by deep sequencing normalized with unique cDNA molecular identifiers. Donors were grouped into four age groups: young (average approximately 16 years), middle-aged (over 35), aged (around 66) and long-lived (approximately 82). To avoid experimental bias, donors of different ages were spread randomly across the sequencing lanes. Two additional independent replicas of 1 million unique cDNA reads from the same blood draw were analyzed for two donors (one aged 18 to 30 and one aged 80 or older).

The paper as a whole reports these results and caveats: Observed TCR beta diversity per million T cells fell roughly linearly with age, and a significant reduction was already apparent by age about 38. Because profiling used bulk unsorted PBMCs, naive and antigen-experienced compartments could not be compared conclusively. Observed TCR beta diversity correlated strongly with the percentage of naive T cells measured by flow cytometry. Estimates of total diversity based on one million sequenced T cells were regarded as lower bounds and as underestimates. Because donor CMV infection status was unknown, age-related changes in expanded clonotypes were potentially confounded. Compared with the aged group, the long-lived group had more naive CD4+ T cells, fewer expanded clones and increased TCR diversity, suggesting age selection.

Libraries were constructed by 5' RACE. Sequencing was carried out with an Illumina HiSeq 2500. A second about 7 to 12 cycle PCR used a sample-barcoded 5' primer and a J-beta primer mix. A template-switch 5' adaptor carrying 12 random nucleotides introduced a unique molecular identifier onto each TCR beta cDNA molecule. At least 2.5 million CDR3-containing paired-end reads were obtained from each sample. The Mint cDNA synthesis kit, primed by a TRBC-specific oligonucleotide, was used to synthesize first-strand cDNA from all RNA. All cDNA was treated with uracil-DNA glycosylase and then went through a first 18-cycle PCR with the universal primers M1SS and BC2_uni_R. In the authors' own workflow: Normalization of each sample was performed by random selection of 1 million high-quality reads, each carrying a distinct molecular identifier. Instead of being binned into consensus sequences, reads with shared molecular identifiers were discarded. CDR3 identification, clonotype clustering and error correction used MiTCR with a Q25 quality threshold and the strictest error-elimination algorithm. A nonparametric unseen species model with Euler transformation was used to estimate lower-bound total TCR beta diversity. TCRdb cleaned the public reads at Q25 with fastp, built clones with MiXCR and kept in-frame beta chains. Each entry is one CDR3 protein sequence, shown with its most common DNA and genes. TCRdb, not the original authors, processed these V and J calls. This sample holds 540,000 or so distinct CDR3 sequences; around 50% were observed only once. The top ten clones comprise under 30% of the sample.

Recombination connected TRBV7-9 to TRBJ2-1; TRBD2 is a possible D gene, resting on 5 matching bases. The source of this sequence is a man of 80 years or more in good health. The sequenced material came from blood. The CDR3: CASSVGLANEQFF. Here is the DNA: TGTGCCAGCAGCGTAGGGCTAGCCAATGAGCAGTTCTTC. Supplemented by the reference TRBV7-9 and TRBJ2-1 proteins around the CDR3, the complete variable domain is DTGVSQNPRHKITKRGQNVTFRCDPISEHNRLYWYRQTLGQGPEFLTYFQNEAQLEKSRLLSDRFSAERPKGSFSTLEIQRTEQGDSAMYLCASSVGLANEQFFGPGTRLTVL.